This T cell receptor beta chain was documented in a study of blood T cell repertoires in COVID-19. The overall study: Italy, Spain and the United States were the sources of the convalescent and acute COVID-19 samples. PBMCs, B-cell-depleted T cells, or T cells provided the cDNA or gDNA that made up the material.

This CDR3 is built from 11 residues. The V end lost 6 bases, the J end lost 3 bases, and 6 bases lay between the germline ends. As handled by the study authors: Estimates of nucleated cell counts were drawn from the amplification of reference gene primers. The data were produced by immunoSEQ multiplex PCR, yet TCRdb's version contains in-frame clones alone and is incomplete. That table supplies the V and J calls and clone size; D and trimming were determined from the DNA. The sample contains approximately 230,000 clones, roughly 90% of which appear only once. This TCR derives from a man under 40 who had recovered from COVID-19. The sample was peripheral blood. The chain has TRBV12-3 or TRBV12-4 and TRBJ2-7; D unclear. CDR3 nucleotide sequence: TGTGCCAGCAGCTCAGACTACGAGCAGTACTTC. Its translation: CASSSDYEQYF.